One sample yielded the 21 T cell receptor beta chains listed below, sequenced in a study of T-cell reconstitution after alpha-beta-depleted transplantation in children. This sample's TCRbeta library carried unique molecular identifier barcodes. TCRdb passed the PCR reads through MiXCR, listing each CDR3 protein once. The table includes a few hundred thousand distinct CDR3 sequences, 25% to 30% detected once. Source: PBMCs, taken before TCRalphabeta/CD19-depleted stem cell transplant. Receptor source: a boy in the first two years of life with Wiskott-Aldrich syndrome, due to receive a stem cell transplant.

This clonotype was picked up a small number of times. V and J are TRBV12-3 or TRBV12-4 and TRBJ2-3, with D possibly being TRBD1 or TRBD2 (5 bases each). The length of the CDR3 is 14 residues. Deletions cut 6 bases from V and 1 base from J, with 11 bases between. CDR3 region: CASSTRGGTDTQYF. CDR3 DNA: TGTGCCAGCAGCACGAGGGGAGGCACAGATACGCAGTATTTT.

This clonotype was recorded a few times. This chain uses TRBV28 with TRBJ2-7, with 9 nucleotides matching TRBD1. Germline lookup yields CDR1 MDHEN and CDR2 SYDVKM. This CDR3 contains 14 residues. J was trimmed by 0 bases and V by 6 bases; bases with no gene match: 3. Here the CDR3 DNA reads TGTGCCAGCAGGGGGACAGGGAGCTCCTACGAGCAGTACTTC. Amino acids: CASRGTGSSYEQYF.

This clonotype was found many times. CDR3 loop: CASSVLAGNTGELFF. The CDR3 DNA reads TGTGCCAGTAGTGTACTAGCGGGAAACACCGGGGAGCTGTTTTTT. The chain links TRBV19 to TRBJ2-2, with TRBD2 matching 10 bases. V shed 5 bases and J 2 bases; nucleotides not matched to a gene: 2. Germline CDR1 reads LNHDA; CDR2 reads SQIVND (reference sequence). This CDR3 has 15 amino acids.

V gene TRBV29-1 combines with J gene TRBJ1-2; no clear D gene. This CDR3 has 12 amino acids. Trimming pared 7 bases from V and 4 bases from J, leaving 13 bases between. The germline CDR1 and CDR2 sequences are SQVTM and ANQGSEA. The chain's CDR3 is CSAAEGIYGYTF. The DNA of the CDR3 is TGCAGCGCTGCGGAGGGAATCTATGGCTACACCTTC.

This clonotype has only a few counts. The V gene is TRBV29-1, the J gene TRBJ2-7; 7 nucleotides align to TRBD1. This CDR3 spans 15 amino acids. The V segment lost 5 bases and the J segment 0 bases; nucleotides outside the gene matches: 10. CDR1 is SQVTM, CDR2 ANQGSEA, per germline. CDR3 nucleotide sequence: TGCAGCGTTAACAGGGGTGGCGCGTACTCCTACGAGCAGTACTTC. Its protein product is CSVNRGGAYSYEQYF.

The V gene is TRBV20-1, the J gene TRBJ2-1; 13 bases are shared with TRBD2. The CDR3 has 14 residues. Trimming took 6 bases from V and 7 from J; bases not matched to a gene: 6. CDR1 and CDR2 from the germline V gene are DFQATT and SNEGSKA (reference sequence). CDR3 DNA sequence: TGCAGTGCACGGGGACTAGCGGGAAATAATGAGCAGTTCTTC. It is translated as CSARGLAGNNEQFF.

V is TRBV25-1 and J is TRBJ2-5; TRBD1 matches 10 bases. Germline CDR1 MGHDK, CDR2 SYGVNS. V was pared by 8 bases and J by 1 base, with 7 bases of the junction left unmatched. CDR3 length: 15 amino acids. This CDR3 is CASSSGTGVQETQYF. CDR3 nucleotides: TGTGCCAGCTCTTCCGGGACAGGGGTCCAAGAGACCCAGTACTTC. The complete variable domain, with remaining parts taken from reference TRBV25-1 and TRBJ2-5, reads EADIYQTPRYLVIGTGKKITLECSQTMGHDKMYWYQQDPGMELHLIHYSYGVNSTEKGDLSSESTVSRIRTEHFPLTLESARPSHTSQYLCASSSGTGVQETQYFGPGTRLLVL.

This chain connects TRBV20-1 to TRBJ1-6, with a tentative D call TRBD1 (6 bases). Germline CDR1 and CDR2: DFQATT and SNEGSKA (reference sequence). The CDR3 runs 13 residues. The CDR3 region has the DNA TGCAGCGCCCGGGACATCCGGAATTCACCCCTCCACTTT. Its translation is CSARDIRNSPLHF.

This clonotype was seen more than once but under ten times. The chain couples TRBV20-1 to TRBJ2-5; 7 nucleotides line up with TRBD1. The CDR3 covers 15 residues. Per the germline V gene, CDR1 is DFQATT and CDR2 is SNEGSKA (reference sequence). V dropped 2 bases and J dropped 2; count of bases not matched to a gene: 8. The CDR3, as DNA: TGCAGTGCTAGACTTCTAAGGGACAGTCAAGAGACCCAGTACTTC. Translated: CSARLLRDSQETQYF.

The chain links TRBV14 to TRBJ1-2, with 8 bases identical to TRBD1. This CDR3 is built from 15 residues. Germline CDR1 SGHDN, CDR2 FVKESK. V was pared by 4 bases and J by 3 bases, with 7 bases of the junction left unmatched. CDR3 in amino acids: CASSRDKTGDYGYTF. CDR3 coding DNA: TGTGCCAGCAGCCGAGATAAGACAGGGGACTATGGCTACACCTTC.

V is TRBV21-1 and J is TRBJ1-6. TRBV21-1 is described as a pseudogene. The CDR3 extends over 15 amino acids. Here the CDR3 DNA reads TGTGCCAGCAGCAAACGGGGGGGGATAAATTCACCCCTCCACTTT. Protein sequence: CASSKRGGINSPLHF.

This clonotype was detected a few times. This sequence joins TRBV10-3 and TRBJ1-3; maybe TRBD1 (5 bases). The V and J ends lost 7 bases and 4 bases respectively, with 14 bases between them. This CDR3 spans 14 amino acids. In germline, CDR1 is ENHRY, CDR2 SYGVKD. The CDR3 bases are TGTGCCATCAAATCCAGGGTGAGGGGAAACACCATATATTTT. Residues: CAIKSRVRGNTIYF.

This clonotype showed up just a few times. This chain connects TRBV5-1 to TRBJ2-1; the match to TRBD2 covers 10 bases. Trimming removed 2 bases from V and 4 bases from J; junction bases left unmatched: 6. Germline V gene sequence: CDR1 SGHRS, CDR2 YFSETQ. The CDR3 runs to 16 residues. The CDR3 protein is CASSFISAGGYNEQFF. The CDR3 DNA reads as TGCGCCAGCAGCTTTATATCAGCGGGAGGGTACAATGAGCAGTTCTTC.

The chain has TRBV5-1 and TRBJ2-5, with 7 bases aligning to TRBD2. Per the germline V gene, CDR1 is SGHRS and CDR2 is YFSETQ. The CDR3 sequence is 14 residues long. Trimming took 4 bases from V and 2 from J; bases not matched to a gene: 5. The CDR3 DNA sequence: TGCGCCAGCAGCACGGGAGGAAGTCAAGAGACCCAGTACTTC. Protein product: CASSTGGSQETQYF.

CDR3 nucleotide sequence: TGCAGTGCTCTGGACGACTCCTACAATGAGCAGTTCTTC. Translated, it gives CSALDDSYNEQFF. The V gene is TRBV20-1, the J gene TRBJ2-1; D remains unclear. Germline V gene data show CDR1 as DFQATT and CDR2 as SNEGSKA (reference sequence). The V and J ends lost 5 bases and 0 bases respectively, with 8 bases between them. This CDR3 has 13 amino acids.

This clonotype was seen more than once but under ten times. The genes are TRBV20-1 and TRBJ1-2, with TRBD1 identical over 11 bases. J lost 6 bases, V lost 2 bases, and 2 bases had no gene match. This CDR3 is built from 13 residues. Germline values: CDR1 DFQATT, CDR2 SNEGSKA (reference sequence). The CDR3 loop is CSARPGQGDGYTF. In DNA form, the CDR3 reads TGCAGTGCTAGACCGGGACAGGGGGATGGCTACACCTTC.

DNA of the CDR3: TGTGCCACCAGCAGGGAACAGGGGCCTAATCAGCCCCAGCATTTT. This codes for CATSREQGPNQPQHF. The chain is built from TRBV15 and TRBJ1-5; TRBD1 matches 7 bases. The germline gives CDR1 LNHNV, CDR2 YYDKDF (reference sequence). The junction had 6 bases not matched to a gene; V was cut back by 3 bases and J by 4 bases. The length of the CDR3 is 15 residues.

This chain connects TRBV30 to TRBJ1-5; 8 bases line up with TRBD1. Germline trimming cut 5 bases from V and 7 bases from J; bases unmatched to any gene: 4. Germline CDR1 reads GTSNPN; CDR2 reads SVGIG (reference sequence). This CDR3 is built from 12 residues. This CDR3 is CAWQGAKQPQHF. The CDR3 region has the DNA TGTGCCTGGCAGGGGGCGAAGCAGCCCCAGCATTTT.

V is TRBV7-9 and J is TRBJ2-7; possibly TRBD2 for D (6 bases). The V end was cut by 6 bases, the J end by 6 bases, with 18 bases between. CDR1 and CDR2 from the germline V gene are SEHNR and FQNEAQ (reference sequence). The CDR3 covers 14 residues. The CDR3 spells CASSSGLPITEQYF. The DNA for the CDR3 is TGTGCCAGCAGTTCGGGACTCCCGATAACCGAGCAGTACTTC.

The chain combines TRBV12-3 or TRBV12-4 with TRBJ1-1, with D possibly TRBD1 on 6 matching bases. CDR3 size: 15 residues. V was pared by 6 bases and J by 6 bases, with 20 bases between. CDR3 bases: TGTGCCAGCAGGCAAACCCTGGAGGGGGTGGCTGAAGCTTTCTTT. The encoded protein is CASRQTLEGVAEAFF.

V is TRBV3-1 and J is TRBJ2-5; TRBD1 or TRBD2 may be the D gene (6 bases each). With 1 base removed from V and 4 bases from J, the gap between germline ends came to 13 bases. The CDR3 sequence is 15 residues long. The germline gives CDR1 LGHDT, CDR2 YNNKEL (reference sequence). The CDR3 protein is CASSQAGAALETQYF. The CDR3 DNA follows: TGTGCCAGCAGCCAAGCGGGGGCGGCCTTAGAGACCCAGTACTTC.